The 3 T cell receptor beta chains listed next were all sequenced from one sample in a study of cytomegalovirus exposure and HLA in healthy donors. Both 60 Vbeta primers and 13 Jbeta primers went into the PCR. Only in-frame clones appear in the TCRdb table, and some are missing; sequencing was by immunoSEQ multiplex PCR. The sample table includes 150,000 to 200,000 clones. The sequenced material came from PBMCs. The receptors derive from a man aged 25 to 40 in good health and CMV-seronegative.

The rearrangement uses TRBV5-8 and TRBJ1-1; 8 bases map to TRBD1. CDR1 is SGHTS and CDR2 is YDEGEE in the germline V gene. V dropped 4 bases and J dropped 0; count of bases not matched to a gene: 5. This CDR3 comprises 15 residues. This CDR3 is CASSPWTGMNTEAFF. The CDR3 coding sequence is TGTGCCAGCAGCCCATGGACAGGGATGAACACTGAAGCTTTCTTT.

Regarding this clone: The junction departs from the called germline gene at one end, perhaps through a read error. In DNA, the CDR3 is TGTGCCACCAGCAGCTACAGGGGTTCCAGCTACGAGCAGTGCTTC. Encoded protein: CATSSYRGSSYEQCF. The chain recombines TRBV15 with TRBJ2-7, with TRBD1 matching over 7 bases. CDR3 length: 15 amino acids. Germline V lookup: CDR1 LNHNV, CDR2 YYDKDF (reference sequence).

V is TRBV9 and J is TRBJ2-7; 8 bases fit TRBD1. Germline CDR1 and CDR2: SGDLS and YYNGEE. V trimming: 3 bases; J trimming: 3 bases; junction bases outside the gene matches: 8. This CDR3 is built from 15 residues. In nucleotides, the CDR3 is TGTGCCAGCAGCGCGAATCCGGGACAGGACTACGAGCAGTACTTC. This gives the protein CASSANPGQDYEQYF.